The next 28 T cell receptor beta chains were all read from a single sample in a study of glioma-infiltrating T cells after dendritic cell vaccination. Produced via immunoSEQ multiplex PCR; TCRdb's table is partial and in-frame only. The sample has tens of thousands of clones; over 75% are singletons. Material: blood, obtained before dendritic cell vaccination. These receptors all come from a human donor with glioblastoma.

CDR3 loop: CASSPGGRAEAFF. The CDR3 DNA reads TGTGCCAGCAGCCCTGGGGGCCGGGCTGAAGCTTTCTTT. This sequence joins TRBV7-9 and TRBJ1-1, with D perhaps TRBD1 (6 bases). V lost 5 bases to trimming and J lost 6 bases, with 13 bases between them. The CDR3 spans 13 residues. The germline V gene has CDR1 SEHNR and CDR2 FQNEAQ (reference sequence). Using reference TRBV7-9 and TRBJ1-1 for the parts outside the CDR3, the full variable domain is DTGVSQNPRHKITKRGQNVTFRCDPISEHNRLYWYRQTLGQGPEFLTYFQNEAQLEKSRLLSDRFSAERPKGSFSTLEIQRTEQGDSAMYLCASSPGGRAEAFFGQGTRLTVV.

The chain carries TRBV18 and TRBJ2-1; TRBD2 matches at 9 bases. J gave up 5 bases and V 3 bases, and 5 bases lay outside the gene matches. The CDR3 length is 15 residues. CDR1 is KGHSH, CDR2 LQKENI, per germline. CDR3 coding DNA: TGTGCCAGCTCACCCGTAGCGGGAGAGGACAATGAGCAGTTCTTC. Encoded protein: CASSPVAGEDNEQFF.

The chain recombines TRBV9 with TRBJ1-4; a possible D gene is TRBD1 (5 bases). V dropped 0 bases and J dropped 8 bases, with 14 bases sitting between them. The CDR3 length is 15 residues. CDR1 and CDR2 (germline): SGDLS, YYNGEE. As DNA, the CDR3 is TGTGCCAGCAGCGTAGATCAGGGTGTCGGGGAAAAACTGTTTTTT. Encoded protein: CASSVDQGVGEKLFF.

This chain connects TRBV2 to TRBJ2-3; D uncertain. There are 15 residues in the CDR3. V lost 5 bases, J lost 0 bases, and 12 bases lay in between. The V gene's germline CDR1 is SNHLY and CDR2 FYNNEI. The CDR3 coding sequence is TGTGCCAGCAGTCCTACTACCCGTAGCACAGATACGCAGTATTTT. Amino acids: CASSPTTRSTDTQYF.

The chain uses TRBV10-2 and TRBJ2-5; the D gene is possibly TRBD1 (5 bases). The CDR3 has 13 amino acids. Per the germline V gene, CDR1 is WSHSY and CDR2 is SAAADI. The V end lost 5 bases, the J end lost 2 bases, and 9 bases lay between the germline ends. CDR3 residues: CASSIGVQETQYF. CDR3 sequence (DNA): TGCGCCAGCAGTATAGGGGTTCAAGAGACCCAGTACTTC.

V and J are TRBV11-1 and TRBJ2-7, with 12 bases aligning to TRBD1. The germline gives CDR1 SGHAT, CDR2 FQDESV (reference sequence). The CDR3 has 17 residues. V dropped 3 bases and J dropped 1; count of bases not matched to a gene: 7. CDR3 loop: CASSFPGQGARSYEQYF. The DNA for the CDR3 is TGTGCCAGCAGCTTTCCGGGACAGGGGGCGAGGTCCTACGAGCAGTACTTC. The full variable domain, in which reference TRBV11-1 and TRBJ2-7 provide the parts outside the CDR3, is EAEVAQSPRYKITEKSQAVAFWCDPISGHATLYWYRQILGQGPELLVQFQDESVVDDSQLPKDRFSAERLKGVDSTLKIQPAELGDSAMYLCASSFPGQGARSYEQYFGPGTRLTVT.

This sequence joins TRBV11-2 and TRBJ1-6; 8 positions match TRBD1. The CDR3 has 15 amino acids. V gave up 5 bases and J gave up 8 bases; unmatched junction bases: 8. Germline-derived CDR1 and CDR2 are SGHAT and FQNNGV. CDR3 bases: TGTGCCAGCAGCAGAATGACAGGGGCCGATTCACCCCTCCACTTT. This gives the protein CASSRMTGADSPLHF.

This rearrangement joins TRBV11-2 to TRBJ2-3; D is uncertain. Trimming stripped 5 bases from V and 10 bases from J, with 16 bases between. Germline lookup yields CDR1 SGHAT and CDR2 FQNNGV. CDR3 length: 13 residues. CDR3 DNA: TGTGCCAGCAGCCTCAACCCGTCGTCAGCGCAGTATTTT. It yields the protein CASSLNPSSAQYF. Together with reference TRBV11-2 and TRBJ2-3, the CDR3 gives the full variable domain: EAGVAQSPRYKIIEKRQSVAFWCNPISGHATLYWYQQILGQGPKLLIQFQNNGVVDDSQLPKDRFSAERLKGVDSTLKIQPAKLEDSAVYLCASSLNPSSAQYFGPGTRLTVL.

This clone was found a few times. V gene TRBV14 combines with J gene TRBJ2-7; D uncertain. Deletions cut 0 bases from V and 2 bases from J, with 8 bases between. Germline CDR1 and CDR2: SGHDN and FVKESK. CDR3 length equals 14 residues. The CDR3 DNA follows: TGTGCCAGCAGCCAAGAGTACGAGACCTACGAGCAGTACTTC. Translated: CASSQEYETYEQYF.

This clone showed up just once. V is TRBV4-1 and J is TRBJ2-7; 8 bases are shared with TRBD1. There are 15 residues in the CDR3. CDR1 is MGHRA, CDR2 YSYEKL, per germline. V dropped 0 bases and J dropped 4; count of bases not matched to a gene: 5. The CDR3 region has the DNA TGCGCCAGCAGCCAAGACCAGGACAGGGTATACGAGCAGTACTTC. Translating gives CASSQDQDRVYEQYF.

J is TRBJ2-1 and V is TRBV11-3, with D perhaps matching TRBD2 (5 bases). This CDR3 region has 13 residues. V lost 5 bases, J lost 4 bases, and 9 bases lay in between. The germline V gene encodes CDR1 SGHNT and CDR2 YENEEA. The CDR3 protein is CASSATRYNEQFF. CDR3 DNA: TGTGCCAGCAGCGCAACTAGGTACAATGAGCAGTTCTTC.

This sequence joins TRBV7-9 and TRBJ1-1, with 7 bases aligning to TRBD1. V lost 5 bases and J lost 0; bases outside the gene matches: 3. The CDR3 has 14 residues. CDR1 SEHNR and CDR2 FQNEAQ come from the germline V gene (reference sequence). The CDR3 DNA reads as TGTGCCAGCAGCCCGGGACAGCTGAACACTGAAGCTTTCTTT. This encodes CASSPGQLNTEAFF.

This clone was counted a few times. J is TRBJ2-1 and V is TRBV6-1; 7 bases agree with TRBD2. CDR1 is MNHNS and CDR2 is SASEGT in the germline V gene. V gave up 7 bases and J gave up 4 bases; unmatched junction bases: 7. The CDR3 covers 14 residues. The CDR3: CASTEDGRYNEQFF. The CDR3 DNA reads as TGTGCCAGCACCGAGGACGGGAGGTACAATGAGCAGTTCTTC.

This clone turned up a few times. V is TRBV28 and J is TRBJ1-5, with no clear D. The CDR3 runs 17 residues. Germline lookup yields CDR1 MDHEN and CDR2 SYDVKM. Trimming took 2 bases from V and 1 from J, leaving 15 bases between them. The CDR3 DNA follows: TGTGCCAGCAGTTTACCCCCCCGGGTAAGGAGCAATCAGCCCCAGCATTTT. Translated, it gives CASSLPPRVRSNQPQHF.

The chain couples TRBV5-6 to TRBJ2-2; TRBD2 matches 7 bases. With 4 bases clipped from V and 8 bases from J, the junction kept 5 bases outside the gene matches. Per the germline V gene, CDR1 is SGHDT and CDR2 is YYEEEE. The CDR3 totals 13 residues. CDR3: CASSAGVPGELFF. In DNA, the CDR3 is TGTGCCAGCAGCGCGGGAGTTCCTGGGGAGCTGTTTTTT.

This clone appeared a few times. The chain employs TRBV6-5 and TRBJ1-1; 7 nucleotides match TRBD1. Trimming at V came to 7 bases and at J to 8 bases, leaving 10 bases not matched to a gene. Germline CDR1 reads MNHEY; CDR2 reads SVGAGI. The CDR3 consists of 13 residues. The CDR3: CASISQDRYEAFF. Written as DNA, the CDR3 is TGTGCCAGCATCTCTCAGGACAGGTACGAAGCTTTCTTT.

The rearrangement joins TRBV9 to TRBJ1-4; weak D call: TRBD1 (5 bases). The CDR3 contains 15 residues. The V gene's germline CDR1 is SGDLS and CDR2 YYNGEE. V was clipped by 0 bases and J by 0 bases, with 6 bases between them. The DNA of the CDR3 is TGTGCCAGCAGCGTAGCGGGGGCAACTAATGAAAAACTGTTTTTT. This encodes CASSVAGATNEKLFF. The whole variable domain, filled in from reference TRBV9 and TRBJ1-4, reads DSGVTQTPKHLITATGQRVTLRCSPRSGDLSVYWYQQSLDQGLQFLIQYYNGEERAKGNILERFSAQQFPDLHSELNLSSLELGDSALYFCASSVAGATNEKLFFGSGTQLSVL.

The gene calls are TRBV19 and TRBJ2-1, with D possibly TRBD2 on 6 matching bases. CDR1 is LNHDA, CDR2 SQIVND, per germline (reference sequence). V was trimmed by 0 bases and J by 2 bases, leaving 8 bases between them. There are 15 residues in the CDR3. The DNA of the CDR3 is TGTGCCAGTAGTATAGAGGGCGGGACCTACAATGAGCAGTTCTTC. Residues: CASSIEGGTYNEQFF.

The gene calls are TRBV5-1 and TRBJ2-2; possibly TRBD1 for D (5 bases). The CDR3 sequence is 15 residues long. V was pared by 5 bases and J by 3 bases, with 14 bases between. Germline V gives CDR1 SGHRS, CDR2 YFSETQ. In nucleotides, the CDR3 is TGCGCCAGCAGAAGGGGATTAACAGACACCGGGGAGCTGTTTTTT. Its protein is CASRRGLTDTGELFF.

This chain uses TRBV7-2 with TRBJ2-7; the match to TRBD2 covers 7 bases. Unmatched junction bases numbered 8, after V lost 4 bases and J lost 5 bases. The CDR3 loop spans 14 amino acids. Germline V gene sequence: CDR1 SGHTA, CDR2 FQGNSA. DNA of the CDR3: TGTGCCAGCAGCTCAAGCGGGAAAAAGCACGAGCAGTACGTC. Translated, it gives CASSSSGKKHEQYV.

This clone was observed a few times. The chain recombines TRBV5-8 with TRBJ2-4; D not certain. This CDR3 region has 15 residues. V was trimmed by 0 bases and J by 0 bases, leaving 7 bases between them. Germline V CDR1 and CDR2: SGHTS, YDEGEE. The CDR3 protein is CASSLGRIAKNIQYF. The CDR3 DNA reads TGTGCCAGCAGCTTGGGCAGAATAGCCAAAAACATTCAGTACTTC.

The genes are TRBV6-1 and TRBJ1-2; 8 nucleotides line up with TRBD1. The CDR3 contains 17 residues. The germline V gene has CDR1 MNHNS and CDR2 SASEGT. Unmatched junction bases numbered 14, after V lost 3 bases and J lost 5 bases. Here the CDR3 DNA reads TGTGCCAGCAGTGACCCCTCGACGCAGGGGGCGGGTTATGGCTACACCTTC. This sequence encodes CASSDPSTQGAGYGYTF.

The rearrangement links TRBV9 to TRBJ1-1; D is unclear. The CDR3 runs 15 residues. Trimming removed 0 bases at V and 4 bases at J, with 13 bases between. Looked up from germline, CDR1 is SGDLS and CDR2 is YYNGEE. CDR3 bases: TGTGCCAGCAGCGTAGCGGGCGGGGTGGGCACTGAAGCTTTCTTT. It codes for CASSVAGGVGTEAFF.

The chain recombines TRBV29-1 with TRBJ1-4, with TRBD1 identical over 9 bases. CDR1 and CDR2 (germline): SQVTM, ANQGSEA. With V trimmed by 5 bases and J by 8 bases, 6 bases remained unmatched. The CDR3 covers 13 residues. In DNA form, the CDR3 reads TGCAGCGTTCGGGACAGGGTAGAAGAAAAACTGTTTTTT. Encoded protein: CSVRDRVEEKLFF.

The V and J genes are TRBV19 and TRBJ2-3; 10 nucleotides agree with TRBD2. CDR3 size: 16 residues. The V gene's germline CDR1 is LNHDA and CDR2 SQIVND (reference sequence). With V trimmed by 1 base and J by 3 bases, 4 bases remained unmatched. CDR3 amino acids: CASSIVVAGGTDTQYF. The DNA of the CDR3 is TGTGCCAGTAGTATAGTGGTAGCGGGGGGAACAGATACGCAGTATTTT.

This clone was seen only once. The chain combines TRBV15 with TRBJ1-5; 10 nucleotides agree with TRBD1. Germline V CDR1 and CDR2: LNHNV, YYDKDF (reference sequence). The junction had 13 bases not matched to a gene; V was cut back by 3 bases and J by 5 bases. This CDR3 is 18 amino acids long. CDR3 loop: CATSSLLAGQGNYQPQHF. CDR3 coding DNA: TGTGCCACCAGCAGCCTTCTAGCGGGACAGGGGAACTATCAGCCCCAGCATTTT. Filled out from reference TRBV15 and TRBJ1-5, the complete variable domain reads DAMVIQNPRYQVTQFGKPVTLSCSQTLNHNVMYWYQQKSSQAPKLLFHYYDKDFNNEADTPDNFQSRRPNTSFCFLDIRSPGLGDTAMYLCATSSLLAGQGNYQPQHFGDGTRLSIL.

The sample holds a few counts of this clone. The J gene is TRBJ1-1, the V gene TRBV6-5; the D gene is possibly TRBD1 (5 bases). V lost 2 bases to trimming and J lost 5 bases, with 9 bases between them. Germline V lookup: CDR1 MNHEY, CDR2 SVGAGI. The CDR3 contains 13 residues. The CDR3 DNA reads TGTGCCAGCAGTTACGGGGGGAAGACTGAAGCTTTCTTT. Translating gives CASSYGGKTEAFF.

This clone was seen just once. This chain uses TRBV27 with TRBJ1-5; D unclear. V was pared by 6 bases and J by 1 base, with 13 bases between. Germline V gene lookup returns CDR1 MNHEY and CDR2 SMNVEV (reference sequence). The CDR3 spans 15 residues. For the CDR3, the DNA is TGTGCCAGCAGCCCAAGAAAGCTCAGCAATCAGCCCCAGCATTTT. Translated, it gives CASSPRKLSNQPQHF.